This T cell receptor beta chain was recovered during a study of control samples from healthy donors and cancer patients. Assay: immunoSEQ multiplex PCR; the TCRdb copy retains only in-frame clones and omits some. The sample has nearly 40,000 clones, about 93% seen once. Trimming cost V 6 bases and J 4 bases, with 16 bases left between them. The CDR3 runs 15 residues. CDR1 is SGHAT and CDR2 is FQNNGV in the germline V gene. The sequenced sample consisted of blood. The TCR was taken from a woman aged 45-65 years in good health. V usage is TRBV11-2 and J usage is TRBJ1-3; the D gene is possibly TRBD1 (6 bases). CDR3 DNA: TGTGCCAGCAGAACTATAGGGGGACGGGGAAACACCATATATTTT. Translated: CASRTIGGRGNTIYF. The full variable domain, completed using reference TRBV11-2 and TRBJ1-3, is EAGVAQSPRYKIIEKRQSVAFWCNPISGHATLYWYQQILGQGPKLLIQFQNNGVVDDSQLPKDRFSAERLKGVDSTLKIQPAKLEDSAVYLCASRTIGGRGNTIYFGEGSWLTVV.